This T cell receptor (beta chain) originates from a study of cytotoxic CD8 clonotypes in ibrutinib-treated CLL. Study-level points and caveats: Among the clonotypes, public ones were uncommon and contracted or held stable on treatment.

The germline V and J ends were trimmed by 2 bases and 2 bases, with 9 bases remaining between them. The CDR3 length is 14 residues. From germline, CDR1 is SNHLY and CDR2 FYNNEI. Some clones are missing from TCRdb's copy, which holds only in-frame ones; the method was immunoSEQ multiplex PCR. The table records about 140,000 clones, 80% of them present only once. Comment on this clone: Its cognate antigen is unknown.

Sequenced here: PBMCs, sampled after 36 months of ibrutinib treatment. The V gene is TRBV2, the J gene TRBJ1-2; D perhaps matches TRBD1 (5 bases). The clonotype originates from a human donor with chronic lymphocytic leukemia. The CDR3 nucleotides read TGTGCCAGCAGTGAATTGGGGACCAACTATGGCTACACCTTC. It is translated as CASSELGTNYGYTF. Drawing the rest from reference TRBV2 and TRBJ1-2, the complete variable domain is EPEVTQTPSHQVTQMGQEVILRCVPISNHLYFYWYRQILGQKVEFLVSFYNNEISEKSEIFDDQFSVERPDGSNFTLKIRSTKLEDSAMYFCASSELGTNYGYTFGSGTRLTVV.